This T cell receptor (beta chain) originates from a study of immune heterogeneity within non-small cell lung tumors. Amplifying TCR beta CDR3 involved multiplex PCR carried out with 32 V and 13 J primers. From the multiplex PCR reads, TCRdb called clonotypes with MiXCR, one entry per CDR3 protein. The table has over 10,000 distinct CDR3 sequences, about 22% seen once; the top ten hold about 4.6%. Template material for each sample was 500 to 600 ng of bulk tumor genomic DNA. Biopsy collection occurred during surgery, with several far-apart biopsies per primary tumor. The study enrolled patients with untreated, newly diagnosed non-small cell lung cancer who underwent curative surgery. Germline trimming cut 4 bases from V and 0 bases from J; bases unmatched to any gene: 6. Looked up from germline, CDR1 is GTSNPN and CDR2 is SVGIG (reference sequence). This CDR3 has 16 amino acids.

This chain uses TRBV30 with TRBJ2-3, with TRBD2 matching over 11 bases. Source material: lung tumor tissue. The receptor comes from a man aged 60-69 years with non-small cell lung cancer. In DNA form, the CDR3 reads TGTGCCTGGACGTCCCGGACTAGCGGGAGCACAGATACGCAGTATTTT. Residues: CAWTSRTSGSTDTQYF.